The subject of this entry is one T cell receptor beta chain. Its antigen is not identified. V was pared by 4 bases and J by 4 bases, with 7 bases of the junction left unmatched. The CDR3 contains 15 residues. Germline V gene data show CDR1 as SGHRS and CDR2 as YFSETQ. The sample belongs to a study of cytomegalovirus exposure and HLA in healthy donors. Findings of the study overall: Analyzed later, association rates of TCRs varied across HLA loci, with DRB1 most and HLA-C fewest. Using a false discovery rate of 0.05, a later analysis showed that 16,000 or so TCR beta sequences were associated with HLA alleles. The majority of CMV-associated TCR beta chains were reported as apparently HLA-restricted in a later analysis.

Primers for the PCR totalled 60 Vbeta and 13 Jbeta. TCRdb's copy holds only in-frame clones and misses some; the assay was immunoSEQ multiplex PCR. The sample carries around 170,000 clones, about four fifths recorded once. This sequence was found in a woman aged 50 to 65 in good health and CMV-seropositive. Specimen: PBMCs. The rearrangement joins TRBV5-1 to TRBJ2-1, with 8 bases lining up with TRBD1. CDR3 in amino acids: CASSIRDRKYNEQFF. The CDR3 coding sequence is TGCGCCAGCAGCATCCGGGACAGGAAGTACAATGAGCAGTTCTTC.